This note documents a single TCR beta chain sequence. It has no known antigen specificity. One base away there is no much larger clone; base qualities are not given. This specimen's treatment or condition label, per the study, means: preoperative locoregional IRX-2 cytokine immunotherapy. The samples were obtained from a phase Ib study that tested preoperative, locoregional IRX-2 cytokine immunotherapy meant to prime immune responses. The donors were early-stage breast cancer patients who were given IRX-2 prior to surgery. The record originates from a study of preoperative IRX-2 immunotherapy in early breast cancer (dated by TCRdb to between 2018 and 2021). The method behind the library was the immunoSEQ multiplex PCR assay. The clones in this table, taken by TCRdb from immuneACCESS, are in-frame only. Not every clone is retained; where verified, under half of the shortfall comes from an unresolved V gene, and the cause of the rest is unknown. The sample table holds approximately 100,000 clones, of which 86% were seen once. The ten largest make up under 2.5% of the sample.

The junction carries 14 bases between V and J, which are trimmed by 4 bases and 8 bases respectively. Per the germline V gene, KGHSH is the CDR1 and LQKENI is the CDR2. The CDR3 has 13 amino acids, counting the end cysteine and phenylalanine. The DNA shown is the 39-base CDR3, in frame from base 1. The sequencing here drew on tumor tissue, taken after IRX-2 immunotherapy. This sequence was found in a human donor with breast cancer. The chain joins TRBV18 to TRBJ1-1; perhaps TRBD1 is the D gene, with 5 bases matching. The CDR3: CASSQADRGEAFF. In nucleotides, the sequence is TGTGCCAGCTCACAGGCAGATCGGGGGGAAGCTTTCTTT.